Below, 22 T cell receptor beta chains from the same sample are listed, as sequenced in a study of cytomegalovirus exposure and HLA in healthy donors. Sequencing used immunoSEQ multiplex PCR; TCRdb keeps in-frame clones, though not all of them. The profile covers a few hundred thousand clones, with around 90% appearing a single time and about 0.95% taken by the ten largest. The sample was PBMCs. The origin of the receptors is a woman between 18 and 30 years old in good health and CMV-seronegative.

The rearrangement joins TRBV5-1 to TRBJ2-3, with TRBD2 matching over 8 bases. CDR3 length: 13 amino acids. V dropped 8 bases and J dropped 6; count of bases not matched to a gene: 8. Germline V gene sequence: CDR1 SGHRS, CDR2 YFSETQ. CDR3: CARSLAGWDTQYF. CDR3 coding DNA: TGCGCCAGATCGTTAGCGGGGTGGGATACGCAGTATTTT.

Written as DNA, the CDR3 is TGCGCCAGCAGTCACCAGGGGTCGTGGGAAAAACTGTTTTTT. Its protein product is CASSHQGSWEKLFF. This chain joins TRBV4-1 and TRBJ1-4; D may be TRBD1 (6 bases). The CDR3 extends over 14 amino acids. Germline lookup yields CDR1 MGHRA and CDR2 YSYEKL. Trimming pared 6 bases from V and 8 bases from J, leaving 16 bases between.

V is TRBV5-1 and J is TRBJ2-1; D possibly corresponds to TRBD1 (5 bases). V was pared by 6 bases and J by 1 base, with 11 bases between. Germline V lookup: CDR1 SGHRS, CDR2 YFSETQ. There are 14 residues in the CDR3. The CDR3 nucleotides read TGCGCCAGCAAGACAGATGAATCCTACAATGAGCAGTTCTTC. Its translation is CASKTDESYNEQFF.

For this clone: A junction boundary mismatches the germline segment, possibly from a read error. Other DNA sequences from this sample encode an identical CDR3 as well. The chain has TRBV6-5 and TRBJ2-1; TRBD2 might be the D (6 bases). This CDR3 is built from 11 residues. CDR1 is MNHEY and CDR2 is SVGAGI in the germline V gene. In nucleotides, the CDR3 is TGTGCCAGCGTCGGGGGTAATGAACAGTTCTTC. Translating gives CASVGGNEQFF.

The count of this clone is one. The rearrangement links TRBV7-9 to TRBJ1-2, with 9 bases identical to TRBD1. This CDR3 has 16 residues. From germline, CDR1 is SEHNR and CDR2 FQNEAQ (reference sequence). The trim removed 5 bases at V and 1 base at J, leaving 8 bases unmatched. CDR3 protein: CASSPDRDRVNYGYTF. The CDR3 DNA sequence: TGTGCCAGCAGCCCAGACCGGGACAGGGTTAACTATGGCTACACCTTC.

This chain uses TRBV30 with TRBJ2-5, with TRBD1 matching over 8 bases. In germline, CDR1 is GTSNPN, CDR2 SVGIG (reference sequence). There are 14 residues in the CDR3. The J segment lost 5 bases and the V segment lost 8 bases, leaving 13 bases of the junction unmatched. The chain's CDR3 is CARSRQGTLETQYF. The CDR3 DNA is TGTGCCCGATCTCGACAGGGGACTTTGGAGACCCAGTACTTC.

The chain employs TRBV19 and TRBJ1-3; D gene unclear. The germline V and J ends were trimmed by 8 bases and 0 bases, with 8 bases remaining between them. This CDR3 contains 13 residues. Germline V gene sequence: CDR1 LNHDA, CDR2 SQIVND (reference sequence). The CDR3 DNA is TGTGCCAGTCCCACGAGCTCTGGAAACACCATATATTTT. This codes for CASPTSSGNTIYF.

The V call is TRBV6-1, the J call TRBJ2-5; 8 positions agree with TRBD1. The CDR3 spans 13 residues. The V gene's germline CDR1 is MNHNS and CDR2 SASEGT. Trimming removed 6 bases from V and 3 bases from J; junction bases left unmatched: 3. CDR3 in amino acids: CASRRQGKETQYF. As DNA, the CDR3 is TGTGCCAGCAGGAGACAGGGGAAAGAGACCCAGTACTTC.

This rearrangement joins TRBV6-6 to TRBJ1-1; D is possibly TRBD1 (5 bases). Germline V gene sequence: CDR1 MNHNY, CDR2 SVGAGI (reference sequence). The CDR3 runs to 12 residues. V shed 9 bases and J shed 0 bases, with 8 bases lying between them. CDR3 amino acids: CASRGMNTEAFF. In nucleotides, the CDR3 is TGTGCCAGTAGGGGTATGAACACTGAAGCTTTCTTT.

The chain is built from TRBV7-8 and TRBJ1-5; 7 nucleotides line up with TRBD1. Germline V gives CDR1 SGHVS, CDR2 FQNEAQ. The CDR3 is 15 residues long. After removal of 2 bases from V and 7 bases from J, the junction contained 8 bases not matched to a gene. CDR3 coding DNA: TGTGCCAGCAGCTTAAGGGAAGGGGGCCAGCAGCCCCAGCATTTT. It specifies CASSLREGGQQPQHF.

This rearrangement joins TRBV6-1 to TRBJ1-2; D is perhaps TRBD1 (5 bases). Trimming stripped 6 bases from V and 4 bases from J, with 15 bases between. Germline V gene data show CDR1 as MNHNS and CDR2 as SASEGT. The CDR3 consists of 14 residues. CDR3 in DNA: TGTGCCAGCAGGGCCTCGGGGGGGGGCTATGGCTACACCTTC. Protein sequence: CASRASGGGYGYTF.

This chain connects TRBV5-6 to TRBJ1-1, with TRBD1 matching over 7 bases. The germline V gene encodes CDR1 SGHDT and CDR2 YYEEEE. The CDR3 runs 14 residues. V dropped 5 bases and J dropped 4; count of bases not matched to a gene: 8. CDR3 region: CASSPWAGGTEAFF. The CDR3 nucleotides read TGTGCCAGCAGTCCCTGGGCAGGGGGCACTGAAGCTTTCTTT.

This clone was recorded once. For the CDR3, the DNA is TGCAGCGCCTATCAGACAGGCTCCTACAATGAGCAGTTCTTC. It specifies CSAYQTGSYNEQFF. This chain links TRBV29-1 with TRBJ2-1; TRBD1 is a possible D gene (6 bases). The germline V gene encodes CDR1 SQVTM and CDR2 ANQGSEA. This CDR3 has 14 residues. Trimming cost V 7 bases and J 0 bases, with 13 bases left between them.

This sequence joins TRBV27 and TRBJ2-5, with TRBD2 identical over 8 bases. The germline CDR1 and CDR2 sequences are MNHEY and SMNVEV (reference sequence). Unmatched junction bases numbered 9, after V lost 4 bases and J lost 5 bases. The CDR3 totals 15 residues. CDR3 bases: TGTGCCAGCAGTTATGCTAGCGGGTCGGGGGAGACCCAGTACTTC. Encoded protein: CASSYASGSGETQYF.

The chain combines TRBV6-5 with TRBJ1-2; maybe TRBD1 (5 bases). The V gene's germline CDR1 is MNHEY and CDR2 SVGAGI. V lost 7 bases to trimming and J lost 4 bases, with 13 bases between them. There are 13 residues in the CDR3. CDR3 nucleotides: TGTGCCAGCACCGGTGGGGGGTTCTATGGCTACACCTTC. Protein: CASTGGGFYGYTF.

This sequence joins TRBV30 and TRBJ2-3; TRBD2 matches at 8 bases. Germline-derived CDR1 and CDR2 are GTSNPN and SVGIG (reference sequence). CDR3 size: 13 residues. The CDR3: CASSGGLRDTQYF. The CDR3 region has the DNA TGTGCTTCTTCGGGGGGGTTGAGGGATACGCAGTATTTT.

This clone appeared a single time. The rearrangement uses TRBV5-1 and TRBJ2-7, with 9 bases matching TRBD2. The junction had 3 bases not matched to a gene; V was cut back by 0 bases and J by 2 bases. Per germline, CDR1 SGHRS and CDR2 YFSETQ. This CDR3 spans 15 amino acids. The DNA for the CDR3 is TGCGCCAGCAGCTTGGGACTAGCGGACACCTACGAGCAGTACTTC. Translated: CASSLGLADTYEQYF.

This clone was found once. The rearrangement links TRBV30 to TRBJ2-5; the D gene is possibly TRBD2 (6 bases). CDR3 length: 13 amino acids. Trimming pared 3 bases from V and 1 base from J, leaving 9 bases between. Germline values: CDR1 GTSNPN, CDR2 SVGIG (reference sequence). The CDR3 DNA reads as TGTGCCTGGAGACGGGGGAGCCAAGAGACCCAGTACTTC. The encoded protein is CAWRRGSQETQYF.

This clone was seen once. The J gene is TRBJ2-3, the V gene TRBV2; D possibly corresponds to TRBD1 (6 bases). CDR3 length: 15 amino acids. Germline assignment: CDR1 SNHLY and CDR2 FYNNEI. Trimming took 4 bases from V and 2 from J, leaving 13 bases between them. The CDR3 sequence: CASSGTRGATDTQYF. The CDR3 DNA reads TGTGCCAGCAGTGGGACCAGGGGCGCCACAGATACGCAGTATTTT.

This rearrangement joins TRBV7-9 to TRBJ2-7; 9 bases are shared with TRBD1. CDR1 and CDR2 (germline): SEHNR, FQNEAQ (reference sequence). The CDR3 consists of 14 residues. V was pared by 10 bases and J by 2 bases, with 9 bases of the junction left unmatched. The CDR3 bases are TGTGCCACCCTAGGGACAGGGATTGCCTACGAGCAGTACTTC. Translated, it gives CATLGTGIAYEQYF.

This chain joins TRBV2 and TRBJ2-7; 7 bases map to TRBD1. CDR1 SNHLY and CDR2 FYNNEI come from the germline V gene. The trim removed 10 bases at V and 2 bases at J, leaving 8 bases unmatched. This CDR3 is built from 13 residues. This CDR3 is CATLAGTAYEQYF. The CDR3 nucleotides read TGTGCCACCCTGGCCGGGACAGCCTACGAGCAGTACTTC. Full variable domain (rest looked up from reference TRBV2 and TRBJ2-7): EPEVTQTPSHQVTQMGQEVILRCVPISNHLYFYWYRQILGQKVEFLVSFYNNEISEKSEIFDDQFSVERPDGSNFTLKIRSTKLEDSAMYFCATLAGTAYEQYFGPGTRLTVT.

The chain uses TRBV6-6 and TRBJ1-1, with D possibly matching TRBD1 (6 bases). The germline V gene encodes CDR1 MNHNY and CDR2 SVGAGI (reference sequence). Trimming left V 6 bases short and J 1 base short, with 12 bases between. This CDR3 region has 14 residues. This chain's CDR3 is CASRGGGENTEAFF. The CDR3 nucleotides are TGTGCCAGCAGAGGTGGGGGCGAGAACACTGAAGCTTTCTTT.